The following is a TCR beta chain sequence with its context. A J-beta primer mix and a sample-barcoded 5' primer were used in a second PCR of roughly 6 to 12 cycles. Tagging of each cDNA molecule was performed by a template-switch adaptor with 12 random nucleotides. Each CDR3 protein gets one entry after TCRdb re-called the 5' RACE reads with MiXCR. The table has some 1,500,000 distinct CDR3 sequences, approximately 42% seen once. This specimen belongs to a study of blood T cells in healthy people across ages. This CDR3 contains 19 residues. The ends were cut back, 3 bases at V and 6 bases at J, with 26 bases in the middle. Germline V gives CDR1 MGHRA, CDR2 YSYEKL. Each sample provided at least 5.5 micrograms of extracted total RNA.

The sequence derives from a woman under 30 in good health. The sample comprised blood. The V call is TRBV4-1, the J call TRBJ2-2; TRBD1 might be the D (6 bases). CDR3 protein: CASSHGGLRKGVYAGELFF. The CDR3, as DNA: TGCGCCAGCAGCCATGGGGGCCTAAGGAAAGGGGTGTACGCCGGGGAGCTGTTTTTT.